The 9 T cell receptor beta chains listed next were all sequenced from one sample in a study of T cell clonality in common variable immunodeficiency (dated by TCRdb to between 2014 and 2016). Library preparation was by the immunoSEQ multiplex PCR assay. TCRdb holds this immuneACCESS table with in-frame rearrangements only. Some clones are missing; in checked studies, unresolved V genes explain under half, and the rest has no known cause. The table gives 57,000 or so clones for this sample, with none occurring only once. Clones ranked in the top ten supply around 1.6% of the sample. Sequenced input: peripheral blood mononuclear cells. The receptors come from a person between 18 and 75 years old in good health.

This clone was recorded many times. From the germline J gene comes the end of the CDR3, since the read stops 3 residues before it. The V gene is TRBV18, the J gene TRBJ2-2; D possibly corresponds to TRBD1 (6 bases). Germline values: CDR1 KGHSH, CDR2 LQKENI. The CDR3 consists of 15 residues. V gave up 2 bases and J gave up 3 bases, with 10 bases separating them. The CDR3 DNA, read in part, is TGTGCCAGCTCACCAACCTGGACAGACACCGGGGAG. This sequence encodes CASSPTWTDTGE. The complete CDR3 sequence is CASSPTWTDTGELFF.

This clone was seen repeatedly, ten times or more. The sequence runs out 3 residues before the end of the CDR3; the remainder is reconstructed from the germline J gene. The genes are TRBV19 and TRBJ1-5, with unresolved D. CDR1 LNHDA and CDR2 SQIVND come from the germline V gene (reference sequence). The V end lost 3 bases, the J end lost 1 base, and 7 bases lay between the germline ends. CDR3 length: 14 amino acids. CDR3 DNA, as far as it was read: TGTGCCAGTAGTATTGGGCTCAGCAATCAGCCC. Translating it yields CASSIGLSNQP. The CDR3 as a whole reads CASSIGLSNQPQHF.

This clone was recorded many times. From the germline J gene comes the end of the CDR3, since the read stops 3 residues before it. V usage is TRBV20-1 and J usage is TRBJ2-5; perhaps D is TRBD1 or TRBD2 (6 bases each). V was clipped by 7 bases and J by 1 base, with 19 bases between them. CDR3 size: 15 residues. The germline CDR1 and CDR2 sequences are DFQATT and SNEGSKA (reference sequence). The sequenced CDR3 bases are TGCAGTGGTAGGAGGGGGTCGGTCCCCCAAGAGACC. This codes for CSGRRGSVPQET. The entire CDR3 is CSGRRGSVPQETQYF.

This clone was seen ten or more times. The sequenced fragment ends 3 residues before the CDR3 boundary, so the rest is inferred from the germline J gene. The chain uses TRBV6-2 or TRBV6-3 and TRBJ2-1; TRBD2 agrees at 14 bases. The germline V gene encodes CDR1 MNHEY and CDR2 SVGEGT. The J segment lost 8 bases and the V segment lost 2 bases, leaving 8 bases of the junction unmatched. The CDR3 loop spans 17 amino acids. The covered CDR3 bases are TGTGCCAGCAGTTACCAGGGACTAGCGGGAGCTGGTTATGAG. It specifies CASSYQGLAGAGYE. The entire CDR3 is CASSYQGLAGAGYEQFF.

This clone appeared many times. The read comes to an end 3 residues before the CDR3 does, leaving the germline J gene to fill in the end. The genes are TRBV20-1 and TRBJ1-6, with D perhaps matching TRBD1 (5 bases). The V end lost 6 bases, the J end lost 8 bases, and 11 bases lay between the germline ends. This CDR3 is 12 amino acids long. Germline V gives CDR1 DFQATT, CDR2 SNEGSKA (reference sequence). Incomplete CDR3 DNA: TGCAGTGCCCCGGACATTGATTCACCC. This sequence encodes CSAPDIDSP. The whole CDR3 sequence reads CSAPDIDSPLHF.

This clone was detected many times. The read comes to an end 3 residues before the CDR3 does, leaving the germline J gene to fill in the end. The chain combines TRBV30 with TRBJ2-7; 7 bases align to TRBD2. The length of the CDR3 is 15 residues. J was trimmed by 5 bases and V by 3 bases; bases with no gene match: 13. CDR1 and CDR2 from the germline V gene are GTSNPN and SVGIG (reference sequence). CDR3 DNA (partial): TGTGCCTGGAGCCGGCTAGGGGAGGGCCTAGACGAG. Translated, it gives CAWSRLGEGLDE. The whole CDR3 sequence is CAWSRLGEGLDEQYF.

To note about this clone: With the read ending 3 residues before the CDR3 end, the germline J gene is used to fill in that end. The gene calls are TRBV7-9 and TRBJ1-3, with 8 positions matching TRBD1. Trimming cost V 4 bases and J 0 bases; bases outside gene matches: 2. Germline V CDR1 and CDR2: SEHNR, FQNEAQ (reference sequence). This CDR3 spans 15 amino acids. The CDR3 DNA, read in part, is TGTGCCAGCAGCTATACAGGGGGCTCTGGAAACACC. Protein: CASSYTGGSGNT. The full CDR3 sequence reads CASSYTGGSGNTIYF.

In its sample, this clone was seen a few times. The read terminates 3 residues ahead of where the CDR3 ends, so the germline J gene completes it. The genes are TRBV7-9 and TRBJ1-2, with D hard to call. CDR1 is SEHNR and CDR2 is FQNEAQ in the germline V gene (reference sequence). The CDR3 runs to 15 residues. CDR3 residues: CASSPSAGGPYDYTF. Incomplete CDR3 DNA: TGTGCCAGCAGCCCGTCAGCGGGAGGGCCCTACGAC.

This clone has a count of ten or more. The CDR3 end falls 3 residues outside the read, so it is completed with the germline J gene. The chain employs TRBV5-4 and TRBJ2-2, with 9 bases identical to TRBD2. The CDR3 is 15 amino acids. Germline V gives CDR1 SGHNT, CDR2 YYREEE (reference sequence). V shed 4 bases, J shed 6 bases, and the junction held 7 bases outside the gene matches. The covered CDR3 bases are TGTGCCAGCAGCAGGACTAGCGCGGGTTCCGGGGAG. Amino acid sequence: CASSRTSAGSGE. The whole CDR3 sequence reads CASSRTSAGSGELFF.